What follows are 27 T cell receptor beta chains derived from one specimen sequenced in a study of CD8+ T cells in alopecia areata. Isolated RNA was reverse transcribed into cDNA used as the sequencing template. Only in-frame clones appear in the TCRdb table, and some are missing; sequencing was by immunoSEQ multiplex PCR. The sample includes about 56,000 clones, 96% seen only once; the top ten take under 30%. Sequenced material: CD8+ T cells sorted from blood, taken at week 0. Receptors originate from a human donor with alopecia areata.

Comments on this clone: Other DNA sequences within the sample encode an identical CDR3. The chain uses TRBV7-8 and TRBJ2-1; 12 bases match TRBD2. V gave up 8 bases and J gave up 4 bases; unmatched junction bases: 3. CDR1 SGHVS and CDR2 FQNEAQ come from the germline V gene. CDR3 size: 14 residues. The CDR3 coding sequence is TGTGCCAGCTCTAGCGGGGGGGAATACAATGAGCAGTTCTTC. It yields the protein CASSSGGEYNEQFF. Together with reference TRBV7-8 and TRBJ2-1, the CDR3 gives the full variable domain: GAGVSQSPRYKVAKRGQDVALRCDPISGHVSLFWYQQALGQGPEFLTYFQNEAQLDKSGLPSDRFFAERPEGSVSTLKIQRTQQEDSAVYLCASSSGGEYNEQFFGPGTRLTVL.

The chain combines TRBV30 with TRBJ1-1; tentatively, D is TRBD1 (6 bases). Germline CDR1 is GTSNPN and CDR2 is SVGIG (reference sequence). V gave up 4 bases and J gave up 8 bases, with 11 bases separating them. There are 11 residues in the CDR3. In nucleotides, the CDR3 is TGTGCCTGGATTCGGACAGTAGAAGCTTTCTTT. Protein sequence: CAWIRTVEAFF.

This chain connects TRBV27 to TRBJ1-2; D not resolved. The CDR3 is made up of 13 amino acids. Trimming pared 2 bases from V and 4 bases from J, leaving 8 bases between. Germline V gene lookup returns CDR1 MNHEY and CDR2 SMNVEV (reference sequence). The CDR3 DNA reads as TGTGCCAGCAGTTTACGGTTGGGCTATGGCTACACCTTC. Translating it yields CASSLRLGYGYTF.

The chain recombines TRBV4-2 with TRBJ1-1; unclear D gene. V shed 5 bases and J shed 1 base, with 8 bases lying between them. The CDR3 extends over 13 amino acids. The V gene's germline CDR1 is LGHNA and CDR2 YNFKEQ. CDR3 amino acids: CASSFERNTEAFF. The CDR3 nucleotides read TGTGCCAGCAGCTTCGAGAGGAACACTGAAGCTTTCTTT.

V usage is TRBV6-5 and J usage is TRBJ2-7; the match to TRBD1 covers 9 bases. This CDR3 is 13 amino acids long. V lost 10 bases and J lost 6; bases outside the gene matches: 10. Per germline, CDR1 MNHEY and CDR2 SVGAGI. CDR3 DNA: TGTGCCACCGAGGACAGGGGTGTGAGCGAGCAGTACTTC. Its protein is CATEDRGVSEQYF.

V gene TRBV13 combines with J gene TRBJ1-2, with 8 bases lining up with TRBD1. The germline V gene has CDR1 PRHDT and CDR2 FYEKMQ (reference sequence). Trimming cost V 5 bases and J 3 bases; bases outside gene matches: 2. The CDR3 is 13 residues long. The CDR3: CASSEGQDYGYTF. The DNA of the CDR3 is TGTGCCAGCAGCGAGGGACAGGACTATGGCTACACCTTC.

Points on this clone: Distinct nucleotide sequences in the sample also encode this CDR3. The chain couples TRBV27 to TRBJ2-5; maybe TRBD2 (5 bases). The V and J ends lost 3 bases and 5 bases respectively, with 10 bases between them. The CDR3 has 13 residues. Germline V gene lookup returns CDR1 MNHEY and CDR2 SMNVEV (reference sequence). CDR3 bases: TGTGCCAGCAGTTTGTCCGGCGGGGAGACCCAGTACTTC. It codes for CASSLSGGETQYF.

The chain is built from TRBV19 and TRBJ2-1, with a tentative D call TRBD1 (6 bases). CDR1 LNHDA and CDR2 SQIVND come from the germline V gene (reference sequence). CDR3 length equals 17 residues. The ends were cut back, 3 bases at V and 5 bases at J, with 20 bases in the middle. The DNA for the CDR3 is TGTGCCAGTAGTATTTTGGTGGGAGACAGGATAAACAATGAGCAGTTCTTC. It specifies CASSILVGDRINNEQFF.

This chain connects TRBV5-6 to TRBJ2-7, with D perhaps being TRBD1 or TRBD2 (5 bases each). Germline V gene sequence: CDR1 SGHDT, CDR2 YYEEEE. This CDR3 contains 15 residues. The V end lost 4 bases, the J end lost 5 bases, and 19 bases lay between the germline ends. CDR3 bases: TGTGCCAGCAGCCAGAAAGGGGCGGGTCCAGACGAGCAGTACTTC. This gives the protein CASSQKGAGPDEQYF.

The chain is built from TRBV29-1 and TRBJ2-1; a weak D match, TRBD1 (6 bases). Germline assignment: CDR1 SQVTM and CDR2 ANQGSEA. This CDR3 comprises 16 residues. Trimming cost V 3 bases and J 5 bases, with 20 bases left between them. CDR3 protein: CSVDCHKRHRDNEQFF. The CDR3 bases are TGCAGCGTTGATTGCCACAAGCGGCACAGGGACAATGAGCAGTTCTTC.

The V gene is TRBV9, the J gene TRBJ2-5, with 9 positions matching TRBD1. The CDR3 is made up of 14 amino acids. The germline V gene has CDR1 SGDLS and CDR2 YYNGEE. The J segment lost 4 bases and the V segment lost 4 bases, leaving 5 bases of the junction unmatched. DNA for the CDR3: TGTGCCAGCAGCATCGGACAGGGGTCAGAGACCCAGTACTTC. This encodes CASSIGQGSETQYF.

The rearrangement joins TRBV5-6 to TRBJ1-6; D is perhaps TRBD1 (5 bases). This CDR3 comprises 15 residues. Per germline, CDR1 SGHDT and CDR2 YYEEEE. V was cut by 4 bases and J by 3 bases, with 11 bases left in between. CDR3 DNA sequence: TGTGCCAGCAGCCCGGGACGGAACTATAATTCACCCCTCCACTTT. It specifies CASSPGRNYNSPLHF.

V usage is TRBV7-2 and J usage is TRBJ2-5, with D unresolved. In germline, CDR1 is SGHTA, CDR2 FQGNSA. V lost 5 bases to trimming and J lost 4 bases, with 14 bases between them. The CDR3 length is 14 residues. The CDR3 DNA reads TGTGCCAGCAGCCCGGACGACATGCGAGAGACCCAGTACTTC. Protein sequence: CASSPDDMRETQYF.

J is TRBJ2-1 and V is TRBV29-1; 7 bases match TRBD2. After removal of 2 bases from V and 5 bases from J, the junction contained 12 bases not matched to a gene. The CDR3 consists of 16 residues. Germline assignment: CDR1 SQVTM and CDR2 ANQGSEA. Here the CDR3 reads CSVETLAGREDNEQFF. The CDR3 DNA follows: TGCAGCGTTGAAACCTTAGCGGGTCGGGAAGACAATGAGCAGTTCTTC.

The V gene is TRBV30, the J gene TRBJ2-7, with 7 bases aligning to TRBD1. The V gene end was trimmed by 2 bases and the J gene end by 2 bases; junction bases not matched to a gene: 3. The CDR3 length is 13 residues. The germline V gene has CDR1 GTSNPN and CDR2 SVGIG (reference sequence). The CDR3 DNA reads TGTGCCTGGAGTAGGGACAGCACCTACGAGCAGTACTTC. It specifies CAWSRDSTYEQYF. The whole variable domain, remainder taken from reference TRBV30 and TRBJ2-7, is SQTIHQWPATLVQPVGSPLSLECTVEGTSNPNLYWYRQAAGRGLQLLFYSVGIGQISSEVPQNLSASRPQDRQFILSSKKLLLSDSGFYLCAWSRDSTYEQYFGPGTRLTVT.

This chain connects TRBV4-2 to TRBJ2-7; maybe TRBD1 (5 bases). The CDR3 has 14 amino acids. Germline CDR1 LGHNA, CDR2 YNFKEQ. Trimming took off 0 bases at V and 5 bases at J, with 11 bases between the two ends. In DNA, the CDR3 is TGTGCCAGCAGCCAAGATTGGGCAGGGAACGAGCAGTACTTC. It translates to CASSQDWAGNEQYF.

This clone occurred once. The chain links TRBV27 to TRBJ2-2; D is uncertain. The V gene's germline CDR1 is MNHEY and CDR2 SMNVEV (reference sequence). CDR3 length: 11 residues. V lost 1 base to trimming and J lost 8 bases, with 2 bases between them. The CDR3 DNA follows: TGTGCCAGCAGTTTATTAGGGGAGCTGTTTTTT. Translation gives CASSLLGELFF.

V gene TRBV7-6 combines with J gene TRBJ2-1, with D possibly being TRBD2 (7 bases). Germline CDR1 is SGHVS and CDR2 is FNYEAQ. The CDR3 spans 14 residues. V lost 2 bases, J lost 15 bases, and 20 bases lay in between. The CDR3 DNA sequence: TGTGCCAGCAGCTTATCTCTAGTAGGGGGGGCAATGTTCTTC. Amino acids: CASSLSLVGGAMFF. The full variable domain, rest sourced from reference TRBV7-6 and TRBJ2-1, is GAGVSQSPRYKVTKRGQDVALRCDPISGHVSLYWYRQALGQGPEFLTYFNYEAQQDKSGLPNDRFSAERPEGSISTLTIQRTEQRDSAMYRCASSLSLVGGAMFFGPGTRLTVL.

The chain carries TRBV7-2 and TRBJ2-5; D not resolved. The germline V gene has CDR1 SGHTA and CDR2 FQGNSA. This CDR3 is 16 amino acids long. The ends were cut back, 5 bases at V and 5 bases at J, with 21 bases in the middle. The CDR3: CASSVEPYQAWETQYF. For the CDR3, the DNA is TGTGCCAGCAGCGTCGAACCGTACCAGGCATGGGAGACCCAGTACTTC.

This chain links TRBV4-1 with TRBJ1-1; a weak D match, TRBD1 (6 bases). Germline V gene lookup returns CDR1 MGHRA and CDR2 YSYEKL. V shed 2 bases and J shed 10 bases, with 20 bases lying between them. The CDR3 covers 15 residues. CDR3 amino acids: CASSQSGITGRGAFF. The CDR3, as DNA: TGCGCCAGCAGCCAATCGGGAATAACAGGGAGGGGAGCTTTCTTT.

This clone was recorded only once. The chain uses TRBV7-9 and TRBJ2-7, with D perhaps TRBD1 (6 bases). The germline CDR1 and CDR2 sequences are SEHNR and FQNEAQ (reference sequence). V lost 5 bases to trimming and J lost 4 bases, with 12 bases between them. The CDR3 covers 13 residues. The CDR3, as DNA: TGTGCCAGCAGCCCGAGGGACAAGTACGAGCAGTACTTC. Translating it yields CASSPRDKYEQYF.

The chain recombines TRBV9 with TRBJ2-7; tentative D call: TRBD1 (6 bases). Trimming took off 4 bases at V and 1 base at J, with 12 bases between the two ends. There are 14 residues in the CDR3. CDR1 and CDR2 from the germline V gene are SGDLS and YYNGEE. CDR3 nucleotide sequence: TGTGCCAGCAGCAACCGGGACACTTCCTACGAGCAGTACTTC. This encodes CASSNRDTSYEQYF.

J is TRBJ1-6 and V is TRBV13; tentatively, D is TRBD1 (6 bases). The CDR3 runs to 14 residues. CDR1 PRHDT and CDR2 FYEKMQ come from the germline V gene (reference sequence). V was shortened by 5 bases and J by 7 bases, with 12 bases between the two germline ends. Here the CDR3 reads CASSDTGYNSPLHF. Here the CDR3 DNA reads TGTGCCAGCAGCGACACAGGGTACAATTCACCCCTCCACTTT.

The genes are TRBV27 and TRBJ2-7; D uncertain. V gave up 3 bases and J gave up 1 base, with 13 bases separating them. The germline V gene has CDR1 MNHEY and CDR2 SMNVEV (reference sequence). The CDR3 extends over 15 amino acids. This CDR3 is CASSLAGLGSYEQYF. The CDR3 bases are TGTGCCAGCAGTTTGGCAGGTCTGGGGTCCTACGAGCAGTACTTC.

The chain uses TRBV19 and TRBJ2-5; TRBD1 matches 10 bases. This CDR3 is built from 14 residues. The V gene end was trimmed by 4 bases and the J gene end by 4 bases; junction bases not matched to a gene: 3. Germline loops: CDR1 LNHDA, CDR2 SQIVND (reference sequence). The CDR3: CASSTTGGGETQYF. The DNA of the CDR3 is TGTGCCAGTAGTACGACAGGGGGCGGAGAGACCCAGTACTTC.

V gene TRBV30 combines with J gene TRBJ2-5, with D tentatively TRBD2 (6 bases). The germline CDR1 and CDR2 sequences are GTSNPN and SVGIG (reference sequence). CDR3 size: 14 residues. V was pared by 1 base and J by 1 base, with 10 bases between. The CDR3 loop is CAWSGQGLQETQYF. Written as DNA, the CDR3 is TGTGCCTGGAGTGGTCAGGGACTCCAAGAGACCCAGTACTTC.

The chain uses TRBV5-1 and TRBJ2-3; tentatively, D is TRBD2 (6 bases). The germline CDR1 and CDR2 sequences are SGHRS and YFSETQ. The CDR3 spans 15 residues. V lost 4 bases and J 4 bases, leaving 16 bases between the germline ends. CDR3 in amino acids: CASSPWTAGPDTQYF. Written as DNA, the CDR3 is TGCGCCAGCAGCCCCTGGACCGCGGGGCCAGATACGCAGTATTTT.